This T cell receptor (beta chain) was profiled in a study of control samples from healthy donors and cancer patients. Profiling relied on immunoSEQ multiplex PCR, and the TCRdb table lists in-frame clones only, not all of them. The sample records approximately 120,000 clones, 90% being singletons. The J segment lost 5 bases and the V segment lost 5 bases, leaving 8 bases of the junction unmatched. Germline V lookup: CDR1 MNHEY, CDR2 SMNVEV (reference sequence). The length of the CDR3 is 15 residues. The chain uses TRBV27 and TRBJ1-4; 7 bases align to TRBD1. This clonotype was sampled from a human donor in good health. The donor label of this sample is uncertain. The sequenced sample was blood. CDR3 loop: CASSRWTGPNEKLFF. CDR3 bases: TGTGCCAGCAGTCGGTGGACAGGTCCAAATGAAAAACTGTTTTTT.